This TCR beta chain is from a study of blood T cell repertoires in COVID-19. Study overall: Donors in the United States, Italy and Spain gave samples during acute or convalescent COVID-19. T cells, B-cell-depleted T cells, or PBMCs supplied cDNA or gDNA.

Sequenced by immunoSEQ multiplex PCR; TCRdb stores in-frame clones only, minus some. The sample carries around 190,000 clones, about 85% recorded once. Trimming cost V 4 bases and J 6 bases, with 21 bases left between them. This CDR3 spans 16 amino acids. The germline gives CDR1 KGHSH, CDR2 LQKENI. The sequence was collected from a man aged 25-45 years with acute or convalescent COVID-19. This rearrangement joins TRBV18 to TRBJ1-2; D may be TRBD1 (6 bases). Material for sequencing was peripheral blood. The CDR3 here is CASSLTGQSMVDGYTF. CDR3 coding DNA: TGTGCCAGCTCACTGACAGGTCAATCTATGGTGGATGGCTACACCTTC.